The rows below give T cell receptor beta chains drawn from one sample of a study of blood T cells in healthy people across ages. From the 5' RACE reads, TCRdb called clonotypes with MiXCR, one entry per CDR3 protein. The data show more than 750,000 distinct CDR3 sequences, just under 30% seen once. These data were also reused for a study on T cells of mothers and their children.

Sequences were obtained from blood. Receptors originate from a woman aged 40 to 55 in good health. CDR3s include the opening cysteine and the closing phenylalanine or tryptophan. Size is omitted from some rows. Given values are once, few, many or a class for expanded clones.

clone size: -
V gene: TRBV29-1
CDR3 protein: CSVEGVANEQFF

clone size: once
V gene: TRBV28
CDR3 protein: CASSPVTSVREQFF

clone size: -
V gene: TRBV15
CDR3 protein: CATSRVLELNTEAFF

clone size: -
V gene: TRBV28
CDR3 protein: CASSLARNTYEQYF

clone size: -
V gene: TRBV5-1
CDR3 protein: CASSLQDGTKLFF

clone size: few
V gene: TRBV24-1
CDR3 protein: CATSDGLSSYEQYF

clone size: many
V gene: TRBV20-1
CDR3 protein: CSALTGAGYTF

clone size: few
V gene: TRBV5-1
CDR3 protein: CASSLEPAPIYGYTF

clone size: many
V gene: TRBV5-6
CDR3 protein: CASSLGGTQYF

clone size: few
V gene: TRBV4-1
CDR3 protein: CASSQDWRRGRRDTQYF

clone size: many
V gene: TRBV6-1
CDR3 protein: CASSEFRPGSKYGYTF

clone size: -
V gene: TRBV3-1
CDR3 protein: CASSYLYNEQYF

clone size: -
V gene: TRBV20-1
CDR3 protein: CSARFLETVYYEQYF

clone size: few
V gene: TRBV20-1
CDR3 protein: CSGGAAQETQYF

clone size: -
V gene: TRBV5-1
CDR3 protein: CASGDGTGQLGTQYF

clone size: many
V gene: TRBV29-1
CDR3 protein: CSVGTVHNEQFF

clone size: -
V gene: TRBV5-1
CDR3 protein: CASSLVSGTGSGYTF

clone size: -
V gene: TRBV5-1
CDR3 protein: CASSLGGGPGEAFF

clone size: -
V gene: TRBV5-1
CDR3 protein: CASSLGGVGYSGNTIYF

clone size: many
V gene: TRBV5-1
CDR3 protein: CASSWTGGNYNEQFF

clone size: -
V gene: TRBV6-1
CDR3 protein: CASSDRQGANYGYTF

clone size: -
V gene: TRBV7-9
CDR3 protein: CASSFVGQGPNTQYF

clone size: -
V gene: TRBV20-1
CDR3 protein: CSARLTSGGSYF

clone size: -
V gene: TRBV24-1
CDR3 protein: CATSDPLDRVGRDEQYF

clone size: -
V gene: TRBV7-2
CDR3 protein: CASSLGGTGAARTEAFF

clone size: few
V gene: TRBV2
CDR3 protein: CASNSGPNTGELFF

clone size: few
V gene: TRBV3-1
CDR3 protein: CASSQGEAVRTDTQYF

clone size: -
V gene: TRBV28
CDR3 protein: CASSLFSMIPRGYTF

clone size: many
V gene: TRBV27
CDR3 protein: CASSLTRFYGYTF

clone size: -
V gene: TRBV3-1
CDR3 protein: CASSQEGQGNDEQYF

clone size: many
V gene: TRBV6-1
CDR3 protein: CASSPLPGERQTTRFWDIQYF

clone size: -
V gene: TRBV28
CDR3 protein: CASSLKANEQFF

clone size: -
V gene: TRBV6-1
CDR3 protein: CASSEASGRAGSSNQPQHF

clone size: -
V gene: TRBV4-2
CDR3 protein: CASSQVAVLAGGNTIYF

clone size: -
V gene: TRBV28
CDR3 protein: CASRRGGSPLHF

clone size: few
V gene: TRBV7-2
CDR3 protein: CASSLDRWGTDTQYF

clone size: -
V gene: TRBV20-1
CDR3 protein: CSASFAGQGRAGERFF

clone size: many
V gene: TRBV7-2
CDR3 protein: CASSLGGAQSNEQYF

clone size: many
V gene: TRBV7-2
CDR3 protein: CASSRQTGTQETQYF

clone size: many
V gene: TRBV7-3
CDR3 protein: CASSLNPTSSGETQYF

clone size: few
V gene: TRBV5-1
CDR3 protein: CASSPYTDMNTEAFF

clone size: many
V gene: TRBV29-1
CDR3 protein: CSVGQGQETQYF

clone size: many
V gene: TRBV28
CDR3 protein: CASPPSGTAAYEQYF

clone size: -
V gene: TRBV29-1
CDR3 protein: CSVKGTNSNQPQHF

clone size: many
V gene: TRBV28
CDR3 protein: CASSRTSRQYF

clone size: -
V gene: TRBV20-1
CDR3 protein: CSVRDSASGVVANTGELFF

clone size: few
V gene: TRBV12-3/TRBV12-4
CDR3 protein: CASSLPYTEAFF

clone size: many
V gene: TRBV7-2
CDR3 protein: CASSPGLALNEQFF

clone size: many
V gene: TRBV29-1
CDR3 protein: CSVEDLQTGDLREQYF

clone size: -
V gene: TRBV27
CDR3 protein: CASSLNRVSGEQYF

clone size: many
V gene: TRBV13
CDR3 protein: CASSLAGASRNEQFF

clone size: many
V gene: TRBV4-1
CDR3 protein: CASSQDYSYEQYF

clone size: -
V gene: TRBV4-1
CDR3 protein: CASSHGRMAGGPENEQFF

clone size: many
V gene: TRBV10-3
CDR3 protein: CAISVTAYGYTF

clone size: -
V gene: TRBV6-4
CDR3 protein: CASSDSEGGANVLTF

clone size: few
V gene: TRBV12-3/TRBV12-4
CDR3 protein: CAGSSAAGSYNEQFF

clone size: few
V gene: TRBV3-1
CDR3 protein: CASSQLGGGYTF